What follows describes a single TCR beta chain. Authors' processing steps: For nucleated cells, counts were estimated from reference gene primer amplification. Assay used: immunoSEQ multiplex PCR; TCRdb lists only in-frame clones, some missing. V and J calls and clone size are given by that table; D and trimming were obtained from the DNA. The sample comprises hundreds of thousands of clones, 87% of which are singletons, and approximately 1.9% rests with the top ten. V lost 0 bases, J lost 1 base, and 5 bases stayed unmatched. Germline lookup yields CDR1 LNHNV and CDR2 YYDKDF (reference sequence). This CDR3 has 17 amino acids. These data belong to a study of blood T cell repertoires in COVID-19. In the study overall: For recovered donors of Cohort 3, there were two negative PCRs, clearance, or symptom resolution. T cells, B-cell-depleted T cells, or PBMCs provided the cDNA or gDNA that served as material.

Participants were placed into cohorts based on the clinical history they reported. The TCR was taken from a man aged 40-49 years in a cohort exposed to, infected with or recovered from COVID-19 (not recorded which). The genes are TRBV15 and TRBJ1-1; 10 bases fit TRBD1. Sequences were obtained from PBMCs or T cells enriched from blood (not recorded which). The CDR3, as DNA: TGTGCCACCAGCAGAGATCGACAGGGGGCAAGGAACACTGAAGCTTTCTTT. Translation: CATSRDRQGARNTEAFF.